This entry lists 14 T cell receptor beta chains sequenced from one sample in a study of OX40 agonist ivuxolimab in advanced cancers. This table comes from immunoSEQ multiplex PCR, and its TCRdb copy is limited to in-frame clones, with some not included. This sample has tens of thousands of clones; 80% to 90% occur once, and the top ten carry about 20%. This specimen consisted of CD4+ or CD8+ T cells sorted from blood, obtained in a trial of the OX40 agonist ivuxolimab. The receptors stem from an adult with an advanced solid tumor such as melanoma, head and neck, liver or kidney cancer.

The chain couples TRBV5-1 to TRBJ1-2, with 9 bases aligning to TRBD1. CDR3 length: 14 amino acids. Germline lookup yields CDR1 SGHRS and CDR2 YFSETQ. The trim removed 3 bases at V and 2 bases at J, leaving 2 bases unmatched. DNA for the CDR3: TGCGCCAGCAGCTCCGGGACAGGGAACTATGGCTACACCTTC. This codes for CASSSGTGNYGYTF.

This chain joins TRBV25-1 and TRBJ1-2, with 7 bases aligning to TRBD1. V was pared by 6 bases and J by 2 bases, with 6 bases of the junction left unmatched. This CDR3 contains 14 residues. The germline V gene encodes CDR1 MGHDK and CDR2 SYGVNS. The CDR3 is CASSPGQINYGYTF. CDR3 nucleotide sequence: TGTGCCAGCAGCCCGGGACAGATCAACTATGGCTACACCTTC.

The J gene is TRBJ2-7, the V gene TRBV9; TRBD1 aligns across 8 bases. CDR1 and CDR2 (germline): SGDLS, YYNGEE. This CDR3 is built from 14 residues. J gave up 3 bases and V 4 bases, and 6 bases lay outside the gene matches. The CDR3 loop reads CASSSSGTGYEQYF. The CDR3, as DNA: TGTGCCAGCAGCTCCTCCGGGACAGGCTACGAGCAGTACTTC.

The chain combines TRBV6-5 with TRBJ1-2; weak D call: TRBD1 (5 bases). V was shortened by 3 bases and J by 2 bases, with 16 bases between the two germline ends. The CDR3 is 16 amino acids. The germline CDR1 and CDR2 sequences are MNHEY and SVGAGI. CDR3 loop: CASSYGSQGRNYGYTF. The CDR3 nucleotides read TGTGCCAGCAGTTATGGGTCCCAGGGAAGGAACTATGGCTACACCTTC.

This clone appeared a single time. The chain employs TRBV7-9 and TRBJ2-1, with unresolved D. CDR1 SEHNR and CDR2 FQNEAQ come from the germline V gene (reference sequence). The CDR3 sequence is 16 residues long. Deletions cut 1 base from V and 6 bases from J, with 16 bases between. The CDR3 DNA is TGTGCCAGCAGCTTAGGTAGTACGGCAGCAACCAATGAGCAGTTCTTC. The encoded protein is CASSLGSTAATNEQFF.

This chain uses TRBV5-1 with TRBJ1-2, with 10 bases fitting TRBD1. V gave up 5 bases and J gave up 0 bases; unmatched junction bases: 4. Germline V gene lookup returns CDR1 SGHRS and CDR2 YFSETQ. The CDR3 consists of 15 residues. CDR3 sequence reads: CASSPGQGANYGYTF. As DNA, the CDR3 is TGCGCCAGCAGTCCCGGACAGGGGGCTAACTATGGCTACACCTTC.

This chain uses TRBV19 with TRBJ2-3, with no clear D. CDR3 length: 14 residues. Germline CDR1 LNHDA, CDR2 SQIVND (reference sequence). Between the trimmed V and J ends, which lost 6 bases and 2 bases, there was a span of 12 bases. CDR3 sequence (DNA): TGTGCCAGTAGCCGAGGACGACCCACAGATACGCAGTATTTT. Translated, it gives CASSRGRPTDTQYF.

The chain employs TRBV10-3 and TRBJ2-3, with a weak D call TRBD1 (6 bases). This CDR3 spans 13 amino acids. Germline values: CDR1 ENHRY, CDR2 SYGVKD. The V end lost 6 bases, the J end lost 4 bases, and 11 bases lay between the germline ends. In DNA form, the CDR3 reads TGTGCCATCAGCACAGGGTCCTCAGATACGCAGTATTTT. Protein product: CAISTGSSDTQYF.

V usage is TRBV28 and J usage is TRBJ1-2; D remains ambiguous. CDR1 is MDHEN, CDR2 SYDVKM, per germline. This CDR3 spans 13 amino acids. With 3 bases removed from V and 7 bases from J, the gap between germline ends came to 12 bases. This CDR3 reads CASSLGRVGGYTF. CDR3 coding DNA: TGTGCCAGCAGTTTGGGCAGAGTAGGTGGCTACACCTTC.

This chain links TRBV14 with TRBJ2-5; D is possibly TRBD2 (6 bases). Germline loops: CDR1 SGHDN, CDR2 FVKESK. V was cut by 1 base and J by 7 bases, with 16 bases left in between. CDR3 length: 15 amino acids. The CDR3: CASSQGSVGSGTQYF. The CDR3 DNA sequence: TGTGCCAGCAGCCAAGGTTCAGTCGGGAGTGGGACCCAGTACTTC.

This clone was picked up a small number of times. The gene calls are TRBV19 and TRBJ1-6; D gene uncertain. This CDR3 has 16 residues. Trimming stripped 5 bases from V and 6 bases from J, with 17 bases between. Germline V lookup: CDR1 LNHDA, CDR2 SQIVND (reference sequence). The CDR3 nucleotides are TGTGCCAGTAGTCCTTTGAGTCATCCGTTTAATTCACCCCTCCACTTT. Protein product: CASSPLSHPFNSPLHF.

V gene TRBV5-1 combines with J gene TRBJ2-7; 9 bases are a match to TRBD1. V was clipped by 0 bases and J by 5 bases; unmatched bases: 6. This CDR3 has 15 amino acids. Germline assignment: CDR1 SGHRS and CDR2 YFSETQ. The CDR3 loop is CASSLVRTGANEQYF. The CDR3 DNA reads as TGCGCCAGCAGCTTGGTCAGGACAGGGGCCAACGAGCAGTACTTC. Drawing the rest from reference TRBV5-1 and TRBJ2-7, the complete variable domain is KAGVTQTPRYLIKTRGQQVTLSCSPISGHRSVSWYQQTPGQGLQFLFEYFSETQRNKGNFPGRFSGRQFSNSRSEMNVSTLELGDSALYLCASSLVRTGANEQYFGPGTRLTVT.

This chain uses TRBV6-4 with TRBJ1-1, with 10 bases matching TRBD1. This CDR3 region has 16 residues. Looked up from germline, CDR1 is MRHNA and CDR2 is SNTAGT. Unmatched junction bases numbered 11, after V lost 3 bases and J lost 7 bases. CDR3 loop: CASSDSGTGDFGEAFF. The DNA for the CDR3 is TGTGCCAGCAGTGATTCCGGGACAGGGGATTTCGGTGAAGCTTTCTTT.

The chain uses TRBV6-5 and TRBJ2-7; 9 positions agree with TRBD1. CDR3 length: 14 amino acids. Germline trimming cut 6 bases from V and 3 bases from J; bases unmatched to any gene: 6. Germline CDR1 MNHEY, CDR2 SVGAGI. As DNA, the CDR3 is TGTGCCAGCAGACCCGGGACAGGGTACTACGAGCAGTACTTC. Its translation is CASRPGTGYYEQYF.